The 26 T cell receptor beta chains given below trace back to one sample, sequenced in a study of beta chain features in type 1 diabetes. Every bit of the isolated RNA underwent reverse transcription, so sequencing read expressed TCRB transcripts. This table comes from immunoSEQ multiplex PCR, and its TCRdb copy is limited to in-frame clones, with some not included. Here the sample spans 140,000 to 150,000 clones, about 10% being singletons. The sequenced sample consisted of naive CD4+ T cells from blood. All receptors derive from a man between 18 and 29 years old in good health.

V is TRBV5-4 and J is TRBJ2-1, with a possible D match to TRBD2 (7 bases). Germline lookup yields CDR1 SGHNT and CDR2 YYREEE (reference sequence). The CDR3 is 16 amino acids. The V and J ends lost 0 bases and 5 bases respectively, with 15 bases between them. The CDR3 DNA sequence: TGTGCCAGCAGCTTGGAGTGGGGGGGCCGCGACAATGAGCAGTTCTTC. It codes for CASSLEWGGRDNEQFF.

This clone was seen more than once but under ten times. V usage is TRBV19 and J usage is TRBJ2-1, with 11 bases fitting TRBD1. V trimming: 6 bases; J trimming: 6 bases; junction bases outside the gene matches: 1. Germline CDR1 is LNHDA and CDR2 is SQIVND (reference sequence). The CDR3 sequence is 13 residues long. Here the CDR3 reads CASRDRGRNEQFF. The CDR3 bases are TGTGCCAGTAGGGACAGGGGGCGCAATGAGCAGTTCTTC.

J is TRBJ2-7 and V is TRBV6-1; 10 positions match TRBD1. V gave up 6 bases and J gave up 3 bases; unmatched junction bases: 2. The CDR3 has 13 amino acids. Per the germline V gene, CDR1 is MNHNS and CDR2 is SASEGT. Written as DNA, the CDR3 is TGTGCCAGCAGCGGGACAGGGGTCTACGAGCAGTACTTC. Translation: CASSGTGVYEQYF.

The V gene is TRBV7-6, the J gene TRBJ1-4, with 8 bases lining up with TRBD1. The V and J ends lost 5 bases and 6 bases, in that order; junction bases with no gene match: 5. Germline V gives CDR1 SGHVS, CDR2 FNYEAQ. The CDR3 length is 14 residues. CDR3 bases: TGTGCCAGCAGCCCAGGGGGCAGGGATGAAAAACTGTTTTTT. Translating gives CASSPGGRDEKLFF.

This clone was counted between two and nine times. The chain carries TRBV7-9 and TRBJ2-1; 13 bases fit TRBD2. Germline CDR1 is SEHNR and CDR2 is FQNEAQ (reference sequence). This CDR3 is 16 amino acids long. Unmatched junction bases numbered 3, after V lost 5 bases and J lost 2 bases. CDR3 protein: CASSVGTSGAYNEQFF. The CDR3 coding sequence is TGTGCCAGCAGCGTCGGGACTAGCGGGGCCTACAATGAGCAGTTCTTC. The whole variable domain, filled in from reference TRBV7-9 and TRBJ2-1, reads DTGVSQNPRHKITKRGQNVTFRCDPISEHNRLYWYRQTLGQGPEFLTYFQNEAQLEKSRLLSDRFSAERPKGSFSTLEIQRTEQGDSAMYLCASSVGTSGAYNEQFFGPGTRLTVL.

This chain links TRBV9 with TRBJ2-5, with 10 bases fitting TRBD1. Trimming removed 6 bases from V and 1 base from J; junction bases left unmatched: 12. The germline gives CDR1 SGDLS, CDR2 YYNGEE. The CDR3 loop spans 17 amino acids. The DNA of the CDR3 is TGTGCCAGCAAAAAAGGGCGGGACAGGGGACCCCAAGAGACCCAGTACTTC. The encoded protein is CASKKGRDRGPQETQYF. Full variable domain (remainder filled in from reference TRBV9 and TRBJ2-5): DSGVTQTPKHLITATGQRVTLRCSPRSGDLSVYWYQQSLDQGLQFLIQYYNGEERAKGNILERFSAQQFPDLHSELNLSSLELGDSALYFCASKKGRDRGPQETQYFGPGTRLLVL.

This clone was seen only a few times. The genes are TRBV5-1 and TRBJ2-7, with TRBD2 matching 13 bases. The germline V gene encodes CDR1 SGHRS and CDR2 YFSETQ. This CDR3 has 17 residues. Trimming cost V 2 bases and J 4 bases; bases outside gene matches: 9. The CDR3 loop reads CASSLSGGLAGSYEQYF. CDR3 DNA: TGCGCCAGCAGCTTATCCGGGGGACTAGCGGGGTCTTACGAGCAGTACTTC.

The gene calls are TRBV5-6 and TRBJ1-1; D gene unclear. Germline CDR1 SGHDT, CDR2 YYEEEE. The CDR3 length is 14 residues. With 3 bases removed from V and 0 bases from J, the gap between germline ends came to 9 bases. This CDR3 reads CASSSQVLNTEAFF. The DNA for the CDR3 is TGTGCCAGCAGCTCCCAGGTCCTGAACACTGAAGCTTTCTTT. Variable domain in full (rest from reference TRBV5-6 and TRBJ1-1): DAGVTQSPTHLIKTRGQQVTLRCSPKSGHDTVSWYQQALGQGPQFIFQYYEEEERQRGNFPDRFSGHQFPNYSSELNVNALLLGDSALYLCASSSQVLNTEAFFGQGTRLTVV.

The CDR3: CASSLASSGGARAGELFF. CDR3 sequence (DNA): TGTGCCAGCAGCTTAGCTTCTAGCGGGGGGGCTCGGGCCGGGGAGCTGTTTTTT. The gene calls are TRBV7-2 and TRBJ2-2; 12 bases fit TRBD2. The CDR3 runs 18 residues. Germline loops: CDR1 SGHTA, CDR2 FQGNSA. With V trimmed by 0 bases and J by 6 bases, 8 bases remained unmatched.

This clone has more than one count but fewer than ten. The chain has TRBV5-4 and TRBJ2-1, with 10 bases matching TRBD1. CDR1 SGHNT and CDR2 YYREEE come from the germline V gene (reference sequence). This CDR3 spans 16 amino acids. With V trimmed by 4 bases and J by 1 base, 5 bases remained unmatched. The CDR3 sequence is CASSRRTGGSYNEQFF. CDR3 nucleotides: TGTGCCAGCAGCCGACGGACAGGGGGGTCCTACAATGAGCAGTTCTTC.

The chain employs TRBV25-1 and TRBJ1-2, with D perhaps TRBD1 (5 bases). The ends were cut back, 8 bases at V and 2 bases at J, with 15 bases in the middle. The length of the CDR3 is 14 residues. Germline lookup yields CDR1 MGHDK and CDR2 SYGVNS. CDR3 bases: TGTGCCAGCTCTCCGAGATGGGGCAACTATGGCTACACCTTC. This encodes CASSPRWGNYGYTF.

The chain joins TRBV7-2 to TRBJ2-7; D possibly corresponds to TRBD1 (6 bases). The germline V gene has CDR1 SGHTA and CDR2 FQGNSA. V was cut by 5 bases and J by 3 bases, with 20 bases left in between. CDR3 length: 16 residues. This CDR3 is CASSQNGVGANYEQYF. CDR3 coding DNA: TGTGCCAGCAGCCAGAACGGAGTGGGGGCCAACTACGAGCAGTACTTC.

J is TRBJ2-1 and V is TRBV18; 11 bases line up with TRBD2. V trimming: 2 bases; J trimming: 0 bases; junction bases outside the gene matches: 3. Per the germline V gene, CDR1 is KGHSH and CDR2 is LQKENI. The CDR3 contains 17 residues. The CDR3 reads CASSPTSGGDSYNEQFF. The CDR3 DNA reads TGTGCCAGCTCACCAACTAGCGGGGGCGACTCCTACAATGAGCAGTTCTTC.

This clone was seen many times. J is TRBJ2-6 and V is TRBV9, with TRBD1 identical over 7 bases. This CDR3 is 16 amino acids long. J lost 1 base, V lost 3 bases, and 4 bases had no gene match. Germline assignment: CDR1 SGDLS and CDR2 YYNGEE. This CDR3 is CASSAGQMSGANVLTF. CDR3 nucleotide sequence: TGTGCCAGCAGCGCGGGACAGATGTCTGGGGCCAACGTCCTGACTTTC.

The chain uses TRBV11-1 and TRBJ2-7; 8 bases map to TRBD1. This CDR3 spans 16 amino acids. Germline V CDR1 and CDR2: SGHAT, FQDESV (reference sequence). Trimming took 0 bases from V and 0 from J; bases not matched to a gene: 4. CDR3 sequence reads: CASSLAMTGVSYEQYF. CDR3 DNA: TGTGCCAGCAGCTTAGCGATGACAGGGGTCTCCTACGAGCAGTACTTC.

This clone was recorded a few times. A junction end diverges from the germline sequence, so it may reflect a read error. V usage is TRBV4-1 and J usage is TRBJ1-6, with D uncertain. Germline-derived CDR1 and CDR2 are MGHRA and YSYEKL. The CDR3 extends over 14 amino acids. CDR3 protein: CASSQVGVDSPLHF. CDR3 DNA: TGTGCCAGCAGCCAAGTCGGGGTGGATTCACCCCTCCACTTT.

There are a few counts of this clone. V and J are TRBV27 and TRBJ2-3, with D possibly matching TRBD2 (5 bases). Germline CDR1 reads MNHEY; CDR2 reads SMNVEV (reference sequence). This CDR3 is 16 amino acids long. V was shortened by 6 bases and J by 0 bases, with 16 bases between the two germline ends. The CDR3 reads CASSPRKGASTDTQYF. DNA of the CDR3: TGTGCCAGCAGCCCCAGGAAGGGAGCGAGCACAGATACGCAGTATTTT.

The rearrangement uses TRBV7-2 and TRBJ1-4; D gene uncertain. The length of the CDR3 is 15 residues. Germline CDR1 reads SGHTA; CDR2 reads FQGNSA. V was trimmed by 5 bases and J by 7 bases, leaving 17 bases between them. The CDR3 DNA sequence: TGTGCCAGCAGCCCCCGGCTAGGTTACGGTGAAAAACTGTTTTTT. This translates into CASSPRLGYGEKLFF.

The chain carries TRBV29-1 and TRBJ1-1; D is undetermined. Deletions cut 0 bases from V and 4 bases from J, with 12 bases between. The CDR3 is made up of 14 amino acids. Germline CDR1 and CDR2: SQVTM and ANQGSEA. The CDR3 DNA is TGCAGCGTTGAAGAGGCGGGATGGAGCACTGAAGCTTTCTTT. The encoded protein is CSVEEAGWSTEAFF.

This clone was found many times. This CDR3 is also generated by other DNA sequences in the sample. The chain combines TRBV9 with TRBJ2-3; D is uncertain. The CDR3 loop spans 13 amino acids. In germline, CDR1 is SGDLS, CDR2 YYNGEE. The V and J ends lost 1 base and 1 base respectively, with 4 bases between them. This chain's CDR3 is CASSVQGTDTQYF. The DNA for the CDR3 is TGTGCCAGCAGCGTACAGGGCACAGATACGCAGTATTTT.

The chain couples TRBV5-1 to TRBJ2-5; 9 bases map to TRBD1. V trimming: 2 bases; J trimming: 3 bases; junction bases outside the gene matches: 8. Germline CDR1 SGHRS, CDR2 YFSETQ. CDR3 length: 16 amino acids. CDR3 loop: CASSFYGQGREETQYF. For the CDR3, the DNA is TGCGCCAGCAGCTTCTACGGACAGGGGAGAGAAGAGACCCAGTACTTC.

The V gene is TRBV10-3, the J gene TRBJ2-1; 8 positions match TRBD1. The V and J ends lost 6 bases and 3 bases, in that order; junction bases with no gene match: 4. Germline loops: CDR1 ENHRY, CDR2 SYGVKD. CDR3 length equals 14 residues. CDR3 coding DNA: TGTGCCATCAGGACCGGACAGGGCTACAATGAGCAGTTCTTC. This gives the protein CAIRTGQGYNEQFF.

The table lists this clone with a few counts. The chain carries TRBV7-2 and TRBJ2-1; TRBD2 matches 10 bases. CDR3 length equals 15 residues. Germline CDR1 SGHTA, CDR2 FQGNSA. With 3 bases clipped from V and 7 bases from J, the junction kept 6 bases outside the gene matches. The CDR3 region has the DNA TGTGCCAGCAGCTTCGGGGCTAGCGGGGGAAATGAGCAGTTCTTC. This gives the protein CASSFGASGGNEQFF.

The chain has TRBV29-1 and TRBJ2-2, with D possibly matching TRBD2 (7 bases). CDR1 and CDR2 from the germline V gene are SQVTM and ANQGSEA. V was pared by 4 bases and J by 3 bases, with 12 bases between. The CDR3 runs 14 residues. The DNA for the CDR3 is TGCAGCGTTGGAGGGGGGGTCGACACCGGGGAGCTGTTTTTT. Translating it yields CSVGGGVDTGELFF.

The V gene is TRBV4-2, the J gene TRBJ2-4, with TRBD1 identical over 7 bases. Germline V gene lookup returns CDR1 LGHNA and CDR2 YNFKEQ. The V segment lost 3 bases and the J segment 8 bases; nucleotides outside the gene matches: 7. This CDR3 spans 14 amino acids. CDR3 DNA sequence: TGTGCCAGCAGCCATTACGACAGGGCGGACATTCAGTACTTC. This codes for CASSHYDRADIQYF.

This clone was seen a few times. The chain recombines TRBV5-1 with TRBJ2-1; the D gene is possibly TRBD1 (5 bases). This CDR3 comprises 14 residues. Germline V lookup: CDR1 SGHRS, CDR2 YFSETQ. Trimming cost V 4 bases and J 12 bases, with 20 bases left between them. This CDR3 is CASSPLTRVAVQFF. CDR3 DNA sequence: TGCGCCAGCAGCCCTCTGACCAGGGTCGCGGTGCAGTTCTTC.